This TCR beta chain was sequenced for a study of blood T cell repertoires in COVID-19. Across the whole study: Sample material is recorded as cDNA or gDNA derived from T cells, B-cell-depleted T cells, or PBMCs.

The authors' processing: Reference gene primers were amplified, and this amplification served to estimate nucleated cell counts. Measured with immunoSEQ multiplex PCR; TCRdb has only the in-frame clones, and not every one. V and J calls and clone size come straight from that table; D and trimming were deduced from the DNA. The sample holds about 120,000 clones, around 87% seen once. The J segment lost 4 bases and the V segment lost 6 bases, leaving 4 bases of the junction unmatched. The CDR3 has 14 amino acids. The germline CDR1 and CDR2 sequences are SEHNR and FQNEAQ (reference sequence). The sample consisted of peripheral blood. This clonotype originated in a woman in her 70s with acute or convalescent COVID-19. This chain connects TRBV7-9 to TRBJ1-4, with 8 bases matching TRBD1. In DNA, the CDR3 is TGTGCCAGCAGTAGAACAGGGGGTAATGAAAAACTGTTTTTT. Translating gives CASSRTGGNEKLFF.